The 30 T cell receptor beta chains below come from one sample, sequenced in a study of Graves' ophthalmopathy and Graves' hyperthyroidism. RNA transcripts served as template for amplifying TCR beta CDR3 sequences. RT-PCR was first run with HTBI primers, then multiplex PCR in a second round. TCRdb re-called the multiplex PCR reads through MiXCR, storing one row per CDR3 protein. Altogether around 470,000 distinct CDR3 sequences are present, roughly an eighth being singletons, with the ten largest covering roughly 9.8%. The specimen was blood. These receptors were collected from a woman in her 30s with Graves' ophthalmopathy.

At least ten counts were recorded for this clonotype. The rearrangement joins TRBV6-2 or TRBV6-3 to TRBJ1-2; 9 bases are shared with TRBD1. Trimming at V came to 0 bases and at J to 8 bases, leaving 10 bases not matched to a gene. Germline V gene sequence: CDR1 MNHEY, CDR2 SVGEGT. This CDR3 contains 16 residues. CDR3 sequence (DNA): TGTGCCAGCAGTTACTCGAGGGACAGGGTATCAGGAGGCTACACCTTC. It encodes CASSYSRDRVSGGYTF.

V usage is TRBV12-3 or TRBV12-4 and J usage is TRBJ2-7; possible D gene TRBD2, 6 bases. This CDR3 region has 15 residues. Trimming took 4 bases from V and 5 from J, leaving 18 bases between them. CDR3 amino acids: CASSYTAGTRDEQYF. The CDR3 coding sequence is TGTGCCAGCAGTTATACGGCGGGAACCAGAGACGAGCAGTACTTC.

Worth noting for this clonotype: The conserved phenylalanine or tryptophan is not found at the CDR3 terminus, so this likely reflects a read error. V and J are TRBV2 and TRBJ2-2; the D gene could be TRBD1 or TRBD2 (5 bases each). The CDR3 length is 14 residues. V dropped 5 bases and J dropped 1 base, with 8 bases sitting between them. CDR1 SNHLY and CDR2 FYNNEI come from the germline V gene. CDR3 in amino acids: CASSPGRNTGELFL. CDR3 nucleotides: TGTGCCAGCAGTCCAGGGAGGAACACCGGGGAGCTGTTTTTG.

This chain connects TRBV4-1 to TRBJ2-2, with D perhaps matching TRBD1 (6 bases). This CDR3 spans 15 amino acids. CDR1 and CDR2 from the germline V gene are MGHRA and YSYEKL. V lost 6 bases and J lost 2, with 13 bases in between. This CDR3 is CASRRTALNTGELFF. CDR3 bases: TGCGCCAGCAGACGGACAGCGCTCAACACCGGGGAGCTGTTTTTT.

This clonotype has ten or more counts. The gene calls are TRBV12-3 or TRBV12-4 and TRBJ2-2, with a tentative D call TRBD2 (6 bases). This CDR3 has 17 amino acids. Deletions cut 2 bases from V and 0 bases from J, with 13 bases between. CDR3 region: CASSLRGSGANTGELFF. The CDR3 region has the DNA TGTGCCAGCAGTTTACGGGGTAGCGGAGCGAACACCGGGGAGCTGTTTTTT.

This clonotype appeared many times. This chain joins TRBV20-1 and TRBJ2-7; 10 bases map to TRBD2. V shed 0 bases and J 3 bases; nucleotides not matched to a gene: 8. The germline gives CDR1 DFQATT, CDR2 SNEGSKA (reference sequence). The CDR3 consists of 16 residues. The CDR3 is CSARDRLAGALYEQYF. CDR3 nucleotide sequence: TGCAGTGCTAGAGATCGGCTAGCGGGAGCCCTCTACGAGCAGTACTTC.

In the case of this clonotype: A much larger clone lies a single base off, so this may be a read error. Written as DNA, the CDR3 is TGTGCCACCAGCAGAGAACAGGGCCCCAACATTAAGTACTTC. It yields the protein CATSREQGPNIKYF. The gene calls are TRBV15 and TRBJ2-4, with D possibly TRBD1 on 6 matching bases. The CDR3 is made up of 14 amino acids. Germline CDR1 LNHNV, CDR2 YYDKDF (reference sequence).

This clonotype occurred many times. V is TRBV29-1 and J is TRBJ1-1; weak D call: TRBD1 (6 bases). The CDR3 runs to 14 residues. Germline CDR1 is SQVTM and CDR2 is ANQGSEA. Trimming cost V 7 bases and J 4 bases, with 19 bases left between them. The CDR3 sequence is CSGEKGGYGTEAFF. As DNA, the CDR3 is TGCAGCGGGGAAAAGGGGGGCTATGGCACTGAAGCTTTCTTT.

The chain combines TRBV6-5 with TRBJ1-1; TRBD1 matches at 7 bases. The CDR3 consists of 14 residues. With V trimmed by 3 bases and J by 4 bases, 5 bases remained unmatched. Germline CDR1 is MNHEY and CDR2 is SVGAGI. CDR3 bases: TGTGCCAGCAGTTATCTGGCAGGGGGCACTGAAGCTTTCTTT. It encodes CASSYLAGGTEAFF.

This clonotype came up many times. The chain combines TRBV7-8 with TRBJ1-1; TRBD1 might be the D (5 bases). With 4 bases removed from V and 4 bases from J, the gap between germline ends came to 10 bases. The germline gives CDR1 SGHVS, CDR2 FQNEAQ. There are 13 residues in the CDR3. The chain's CDR3 is CASSYTGVTEAFF. The CDR3 bases are TGTGCCAGCAGCTATACAGGAGTCACTGAAGCTTTCTTT.

This chain uses TRBV7-9 with TRBJ2-5; 8 bases are a match to TRBD2. V dropped 5 bases and J dropped 7; count of bases not matched to a gene: 9. Germline CDR1 reads SEHNR; CDR2 reads FQNEAQ (reference sequence). There are 14 residues in the CDR3. The DNA for the CDR3 is TGTGCCAGCAGCCCAACGGGGGGGCCGGCGACCCAGTACTTC. Translated, it gives CASSPTGGPATQYF.

This clonotype was counted between two and nine times. The chain couples TRBV4-1 to TRBJ2-7; 7 bases map to TRBD1. The CDR3 covers 15 residues. Trimming removed 2 bases from V and 3 bases from J; junction bases left unmatched: 7. CDR1 and CDR2 (germline): MGHRA, YSYEKL. CDR3 sequence reads: CASSQRPGQNYEQYF. The CDR3 nucleotides read TGCGCCAGCAGCCAACGGCCGGGACAGAACTACGAGCAGTACTTC.

At least ten counts were recorded for this clonotype. One junction end disagrees with the germline gene, perhaps due to a read error. The genes are TRBV12-3 or TRBV12-4 and TRBJ1-2; D may be TRBD1 (5 bases). This CDR3 has 14 residues. The CDR3 sequence: CASTLRAGSYGYTF. The CDR3 DNA reads as TGTGCCAGCACTTTAAGGGCAGGGTCTTATGGCTACACCTTC.

This clonotype was observed at least ten times. The chain recombines TRBV18 with TRBJ1-6; D might be TRBD1 (5 bases). The germline V gene encodes CDR1 KGHSH and CDR2 LQKENI. CDR3 length equals 13 residues. V lost 3 bases, J lost 7 bases, and 7 bases lay in between. The CDR3 nucleotides are TGTGCCAGCTCACCCGACAGAAATTCACCCCTCCACTTT. Its translation: CASSPDRNSPLHF.

This clonotype was recorded at least ten times. The J gene is TRBJ1-1, the V gene TRBV29-1; D unresolved. The CDR3 contains 13 residues. Germline CDR1 SQVTM, CDR2 ANQGSEA. V was trimmed by 6 bases and J by 0 bases, leaving 11 bases between them. The chain's CDR3 is CSVRPLLNTEAFF. CDR3 nucleotides: TGCAGCGTCCGGCCCCTTCTGAACACTGAAGCTTTCTTT.

V usage is TRBV7-2 and J usage is TRBJ2-5; D not certain. The germline V and J ends were trimmed by 5 bases and 2 bases, with 15 bases remaining between them. This CDR3 comprises 15 residues. Germline V gene data show CDR1 as SGHTA and CDR2 as FQGNSA. This chain's CDR3 is CASSTPSLAQETQYF. DNA for the CDR3: TGTGCCAGCAGCACACCGAGTTTAGCTCAAGAGACCCAGTACTTC.

This clonotype was seen repeatedly, ten times or more. J is TRBJ2-4 and V is TRBV12-3 or TRBV12-4; TRBD2 matches 12 bases. This CDR3 is 20 amino acids long. With 3 bases clipped from V and 2 bases from J, the junction kept 14 bases outside the gene matches. CDR3 DNA sequence: TGTGCCAGCAGTTTCGGGATGACTAGCGGGAGAGAATTGACCAAAAACATTCAGTACTTC. It yields the protein CASSFGMTSGRELTKNIQYF.

As to this clonotype: Being one base from a much bigger clone, this may be a read error. The chain uses TRBV7-2 and TRBJ2-7; D remains unclear. This CDR3 is 14 amino acids long. V was clipped by 1 base and J by 0 bases, with 7 bases between them. CDR1 is SGHTA, CDR2 FQGNSA, per germline. The CDR3: CASSLGWSSYEQYF. In DNA, the CDR3 is TGTGCCAGCAGCTTAGGGTGGAGCTCCTACGAGCAGTACTTC.

This clonotype showed up many times. This sequence joins TRBV6-1 and TRBJ1-3; possible D gene TRBD1, 5 bases. This CDR3 spans 15 amino acids. CDR1 and CDR2 from the germline V gene are MNHNS and SASEGT. V lost 8 bases and J 0 bases, leaving 14 bases between the germline ends. As DNA, the CDR3 is TGTGCCAGCGGCAGCACAGGATTCTCTGGAAACACCATATATTTT. Amino acids: CASGSTGFSGNTIYF.

This clonotype was seen repeatedly, ten times or more. The rearrangement links TRBV15 to TRBJ2-7, with 8 bases that match TRBD1. The CDR3 totals 13 residues. Trimming took 8 bases from V and 5 from J; bases not matched to a gene: 8. The germline gives CDR1 LNHNV, CDR2 YYDKDF (reference sequence). CDR3 DNA: TGTGCCACCCGAAGGACAGGGAGCAACGAGCAGTACTTC. It encodes CATRRTGSNEQYF.

This sequence joins TRBV3-1 and TRBJ2-2; 11 positions match TRBD2. CDR3 length: 16 amino acids. V shed 4 bases and J 1 base; nucleotides not matched to a gene: 2. The germline CDR1 and CDR2 sequences are LGHDT and YNNKEL (reference sequence). The CDR3 coding sequence is TGTGCCAGCAGCCGCGGACTAGCGGGGAACACCGGGGAGCTGTTTTTT. Its protein product is CASSRGLAGNTGELFF.

A note on this clonotype: Sequence at one end of the junction differs from germline and may be a read error. The genes are TRBV12-3 or TRBV12-4 and TRBJ1-1, with D possibly being TRBD1 (6 bases). The CDR3 has 14 amino acids. This chain's CDR3 is CTSSLVQGNTEAFF. For the CDR3, the DNA is TGTACCAGCAGTCTCGTACAGGGGAACACTGAAGCTTTCTTT.

Notes on this clonotype: A much larger clone sits a single nucleotide away, making a read error possible. The chain links TRBV12-3 or TRBV12-4 to TRBJ1-4; possibly TRBD1 for D (5 bases). CDR3 size: 13 residues. V was trimmed by 3 bases and J by 10 bases, leaving 12 bases between them. CDR3 residues: CASSFGTRRKLFF. DNA of the CDR3: TGTGCCAGCAGTTTCGGGACGAGACGAAAACTGTTTTTT.

The chain combines TRBV4-2 with TRBJ1-5; D is unresolved. Germline V gene data show CDR1 as LGHNA and CDR2 as YNFKEQ. CDR3 size: 17 residues. Trimming took 0 bases from V and 5 from J, leaving 17 bases between them. The CDR3 DNA follows: TGTGCCAGCAGCCAAGATCTGGGCGGCCGAATATATCAGCCCCAGCATTTT. It yields the protein CASSQDLGGRIYQPQHF.

The V and J genes are TRBV5-1 and TRBJ1-5; D uncertain. The CDR3 loop spans 15 amino acids. Germline V lookup: CDR1 SGHRS, CDR2 YFSETQ. Trimming left V 0 bases short and J 1 base short, with 8 bases between. The CDR3 DNA reads as TGCGCCAGCAGCTTGGACTCCCCGAGCAATCAGCCCCAGCATTTT. This translates into CASSLDSPSNQPQHF.

Many counts were recorded for this clonotype. This rearrangement joins TRBV6-1 to TRBJ1-1; tentatively, D is TRBD1 (6 bases). The CDR3 is 13 amino acids. Between the trimmed V and J ends, which lost 3 bases and 11 bases, there was a span of 16 bases. Per germline, CDR1 MNHNS and CDR2 SASEGT. This CDR3 reads CASSDGGLVWAFF. The CDR3, as DNA: TGTGCCAGCAGTGACGGGGGGCTGGTCTGGGCTTTCTTT.

This clonotype was detected only once. The V call is TRBV6-1, the J call TRBJ1-2; 7 nucleotides agree with TRBD1. The V and J ends lost 5 bases and 6 bases, in that order; junction bases with no gene match: 12. This CDR3 spans 15 amino acids. The V gene's germline CDR1 is MNHNS and CDR2 SASEGT. The CDR3 DNA follows: TGTGCCAGCAGTCGGACCCGGGACAGAACGAATGGCTACACCTTC. Protein: CASSRTRDRTNGYTF.

The chain employs TRBV4-1 and TRBJ2-7, with 16 bases matching TRBD2. Germline CDR1 and CDR2: MGHRA and YSYEKL. With 0 bases clipped from V and 4 bases from J, the junction kept 3 bases outside the gene matches. The CDR3 extends over 17 amino acids. Here the CDR3 DNA reads TGCGCCAGCAGCCAAGATGGGACTAGCGGGAGGGTTTACGAGCAGTACTTC. It codes for CASSQDGTSGRVYEQYF.

This clonotype was seen only a few times. This chain uses TRBV5-1 with TRBJ2-3; weak D call: TRBD2 (5 bases). Germline V lookup: CDR1 SGHRS, CDR2 YFSETQ. The V end was cut by 0 bases, the J end by 5 bases, with 10 bases between. The CDR3 is made up of 14 amino acids. The CDR3 sequence: CASSLGSEVDTQYF. CDR3 nucleotides: TGCGCCAGCAGCTTGGGTAGCGAGGTAGATACGCAGTATTTT. The whole variable domain, remainder taken from reference TRBV5-1 and TRBJ2-3, is KAGVTQTPRYLIKTRGQQVTLSCSPISGHRSVSWYQQTPGQGLQFLFEYFSETQRNKGNFPGRFSGRQFSNSRSEMNVSTLELGDSALYLCASSLGSEVDTQYFGPGTRLTVL.

This sequence joins TRBV29-1 and TRBJ2-7; no firm D call. The CDR3 is made up of 13 amino acids. V was clipped by 6 bases and J by 2 bases, with 14 bases between them. The germline V gene encodes CDR1 SQVTM and CDR2 ANQGSEA. The CDR3, as DNA: TGCAGCGTGGCGAGTTTCCTAACCTACGAGCAGTACTTC. Amino acid sequence: CSVASFLTYEQYF.